The 10 T cell receptor beta chains below come from one sample, sequenced in a study of lung T cells in sarcoidosis with Löfgren's syndrome. TCRdb reprocessed the reads via MiXCR and lists one record per CDR3 protein. The repertoire holds roughly 20,000 distinct CDR3 sequences, with roughly 20% as singletons. Input material: CD4+ T cells from PBMCs. The source is a human donor with sarcoidosis (Löfgren's syndrome or another form), or a control subject (not recorded which).

A few counts support this clonotype. The chain is built from TRBV12-3 or TRBV12-4 and TRBJ2-7; D is possibly TRBD1 (6 bases). The CDR3 runs to 13 residues. Trimming pared 2 bases from V and 3 bases from J, leaving 8 bases between. This chain's CDR3 is CASSLKGGYEQYF. The DNA of the CDR3 is TGTGCCAGCAGTTTAAAAGGGGGCTACGAGCAGTACTTC.

Many counts were recorded for this clonotype. J is TRBJ1-5 and V is TRBV2, with no clear D. Trimming took 5 bases from V and 2 from J, leaving 10 bases between them. Germline V gene lookup returns CDR1 SNHLY and CDR2 FYNNEI. The CDR3 extends over 14 amino acids. Here the CDR3 reads CASSSGFGNQPQHF. The CDR3 bases are TGTGCCAGCAGTTCCGGGTTCGGCAATCAGCCCCAGCATTTT.

Comments on this clonotype: A read error may explain this, as a much larger clone is one base away. As the CDR3 is not closed by the conserved phenylalanine or tryptophan, this likely results from a read error. This chain uses TRBV12-3 or TRBV12-4 with TRBJ1-2; D is undetermined. The CDR3 runs 13 residues. Trimming removed 6 bases from V and 5 bases from J, with 13 bases in between. CDR3 nucleotides: TGTGCCAGCAGGCTAGGGAAATCTTATGGCTACACCTCC. It yields the protein CASRLGKSYGYTS.

The chain is built from TRBV2 and TRBJ2-5; 9 bases map to TRBD1. Germline trimming cut 0 bases from V and 6 bases from J; bases unmatched to any gene: 5. The CDR3 has 15 residues. CDR1 SNHLY and CDR2 FYNNEI come from the germline V gene. The CDR3, as DNA: TGTGCCAGCAGTGAAGCTTCTGGACAGGGGCAGACCCAGTACTTC. Its translation is CASSEASGQGQTQYF.

The sample holds many counts of this clonotype. The rearrangement links TRBV20-1 to TRBJ2-3; D remains ambiguous. V was trimmed by 7 bases and J by 0 bases, leaving 11 bases between them. This CDR3 comprises 13 residues. The germline gives CDR1 DFQATT, CDR2 SNEGSKA (reference sequence). The CDR3 nucleotides read TGCAGTGAGAATTCTGGGAGCACAGATACGCAGTATTTT. Amino acids: CSENSGSTDTQYF.

Comment on this clonotype: One base away lies a much larger clone, so this may be a sequencing read error. The chain uses TRBV7-2 and TRBJ2-7; TRBD1 is a possible D gene (7 bases). Trimming cost V 7 bases and J 6 bases, with 19 bases left between them. The germline V gene has CDR1 SGHTA and CDR2 FQGNSA. The CDR3 runs to 14 residues. CDR3 in DNA: TGTGCCAGCATCTCAGGAGGGACAGTTGCCGAGCAGTACTTC. Its protein product is CASISGGTVAEQYF.

This clonotype was recorded once. This clone may be a read error of a much larger clone one base away. J is TRBJ2-1 and V is TRBV5-1; TRBD1 agrees at 10 bases. CDR3 length: 15 amino acids. The germline V gene encodes CDR1 SGHRS and CDR2 YFSETQ. CDR3 nucleotides: TGCGCCGGCAGAGCCGGACAGGGGGAAGACAATGAGCAGTTCTTC. Its translation: CAGRAGQGEDNEQFF.

This clonotype was seen ten or more times. The chain employs TRBV12-3 or TRBV12-4 and TRBJ1-1; tentatively, D is TRBD1 (6 bases). V shed 6 bases and J shed 9 bases, with 14 bases lying between them. The CDR3 has 12 amino acids. This chain's CDR3 is CASRQGGQKAFF. CDR3 coding DNA: TGTGCCAGCAGACAAGGGGGGCAGAAAGCTTTCTTT.

With regard to this clonotype: A read error may account for a junction end that differs from germline. V usage is TRBV28 and J usage is TRBJ1-4; D gene unclear. The germline V gene encodes CDR1 MDHEN and CDR2 SYDVKM. CDR3 length: 18 amino acids. CDR3 sequence reads: CASRPPQVRAATNEKLFF. Written as DNA, the CDR3 is TGCGCCAGCAGACCCCCCCAAGTTAGGGCAGCAACTAATGAAAAACTGTTTTTT.

At least ten counts were recorded for this clonotype. The chain couples TRBV4-2 to TRBJ1-3, with 7 bases fitting TRBD1. CDR3 length equals 15 residues. Per the germline V gene, CDR1 is LGHNA and CDR2 is YNFKEQ. The V gene end was trimmed by 0 bases and the J gene end by 7 bases; junction bases not matched to a gene: 6. Here the CDR3 reads CASSQEARGPNTIYF. The CDR3 DNA follows: TGTGCCAGCAGCCAAGAGGCAAGGGGGCCGAACACCATATATTTT.